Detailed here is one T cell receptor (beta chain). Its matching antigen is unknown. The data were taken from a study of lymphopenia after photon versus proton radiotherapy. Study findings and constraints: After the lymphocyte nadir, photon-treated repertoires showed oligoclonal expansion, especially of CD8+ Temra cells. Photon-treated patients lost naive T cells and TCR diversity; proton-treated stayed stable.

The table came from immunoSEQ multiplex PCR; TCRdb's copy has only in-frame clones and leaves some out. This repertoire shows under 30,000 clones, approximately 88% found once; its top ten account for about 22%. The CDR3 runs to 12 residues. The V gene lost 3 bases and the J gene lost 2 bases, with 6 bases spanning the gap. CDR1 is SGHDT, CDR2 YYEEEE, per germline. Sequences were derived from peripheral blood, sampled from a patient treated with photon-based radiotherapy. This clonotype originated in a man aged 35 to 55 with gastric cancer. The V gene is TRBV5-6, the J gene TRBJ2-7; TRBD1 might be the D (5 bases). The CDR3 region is CASSSGTYEQYF. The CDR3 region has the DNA TGTGCCAGCAGCTCAGGGACCTACGAGCAGTACTTC. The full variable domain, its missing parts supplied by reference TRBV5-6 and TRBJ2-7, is DAGVTQSPTHLIKTRGQQVTLRCSPKSGHDTVSWYQQALGQGPQFIFQYYEEEERQRGNFPDRFSGHQFPNYSSELNVNALLLGDSALYLCASSSGTYEQYFGPGTRLTVT.